A selection of T cell receptor beta chains follows, all from one sample in a study of shared clonotypes between healthy human individuals. Clones were sequenced by immunoSEQ multiplex PCR, and TCRdb holds only the in-frame ones, with some missing. The sample carries hundreds of thousands of clones, roughly 96% recorded once. Sequenced sample: naive CD8+ T cells sorted from blood. The receptors were sampled from a woman aged 30 to 39 in good health. CDR3s include the opening cysteine and the closing phenylalanine or tryptophan. D genes are given only for firm matches. Expanded clones are given a class, and other clones once, few, many or no size at all.

v_call	clone_size	d_call	j_call	cdr3_nt	cdr3_aa
TRBV10-3	-	-	TRBJ2-6	TGTGCCATCAGTGAGGGGGGCCAGAGCTCTGGGGCCAACGTCCTGACTTTC	CAISEGGQSSGANVLTF
TRBV9	-	-	TRBJ2-2	TGTGCCAGCAGTGCACCTTGGGCCCCGAACACCGGGGAGCTGTTTTTT	CASSAPWAPNTGELFF
TRBV4-1	once	-	TRBJ1-2	TGCGCCAGCAGCCAAGGGGCCGAAAACTATGGCTACACCTTC	CASSQGAENYGYTF
TRBV5-4	-	TRBD1	TRBJ1-2	TGTGCCAGCAGCCCAGGGACAGGGGGTTATGGCTACACCTTC	CASSPGTGGYGYTF
TRBV28	-	-	TRBJ1-1	TGTGCCAGCAGTTTAGGAACATACACTGAAGCTTTCTTT	CASSLGTYTEAFF
TRBV6-6	-	-	TRBJ1-2	TGTGCCAGCGCCGTCGGTAGTAACTATGGCTACACCTTC	CASAVGSNYGYTF
TRBV15	-	-	TRBJ2-4	TGTGCCACCAGCACAACTTCACAGGGATACATTCAGTACTTC	CATSTTSQGYIQYF
TRBV11-2	-	-	TRBJ2-4	TGTGCCAGCAGCGATTGGCGCATAGCCAAAAACATTCAGTACTTC	CASSDWRIAKNIQYF
TRBV5-1	once	TRBD2	TRBJ2-1	TGCGCCAGCAGTCGTGGGACTAGCGGGAGGACCAATGAGCAGTTCTTC	CASSRGTSGRTNEQFF
TRBV27	-	-	TRBJ2-1	TGTGCCAGCAGTGTGGACCCCGCGAGTTTACAAGTAGAGCAGTTCTTC	CASSVDPASLQVEQFF
TRBV9	once	TRBD1	TRBJ2-7	TGTGCCAGCAGCGTAGGGACAGGGTTTTACGAGCAGTACTTC	CASSVGTGFYEQYF
TRBV10-1	-	TRBD2	TRBJ2-3	TGCGCCAGCAGCACCGGGACTACCACAGATACGCAGTATTTT	CASSTGTTTDTQYF
TRBV29-1	-	TRBD2	TRBJ2-2	TGCAGCGTTGGGGAGGGAGGGTTCACCGGGGAGCTGTTTTTT	CSVGEGGFTGELFF
TRBV5-5	-	-	TRBJ2-7	TGTGCCAGCAGCCTGGACGGCTACGAGCAGTACTTC	CASSLDGYEQYF
TRBV28	-	-	TRBJ1-1	TGTGCCAGCAGTTTAGACAGTAAAATGGGAACTGAAGCTTTCTTT	CASSLDSKMGTEAFF
TRBV6-5	-	-	TRBJ2-7	TGTGCCAGCAGTCAGGGACTTGGGGTGTCCTACGAGCAGTACTTC	CASSQGLGVSYEQYF
TRBV6-6	-	-	TRBJ1-1	TGTGCCAGCAACTCGGGCGGAAAAGCTTTCTTT	CASNSGGKAFF
TRBV25-1	-	-	TRBJ1-2	TGTGCCAGCAGAGGACAGACCTATGGCTACACCTTC	CASRGQTYGYTF
TRBV7-9	-	-	TRBJ1-1	TGTGCCAGCACCAAGACTGGGGGCGCGAACACTGAAGCTTTCTTT	CASTKTGGANTEAFF
TRBV7-8	-	TRBD2	TRBJ2-1	TGTGCCAGCAGAGAGGGACTAGCGCCTTACAATGAGCAGTTCTTC	CASREGLAPYNEQFF
TRBV28	-	-	TRBJ2-3	TGTGCCAGCAGTTTTTCAAGTTGGGATACGCAGTATTTT	CASSFSSWDTQYF
TRBV27	-	TRBD2	TRBJ2-1	TGTGCCAGCAGTTTCAGACTAGCGGGCAACAATGAGCAGTTCTTC	CASSFRLAGNNEQFF
TRBV7-6	-	-	TRBJ1-5	TGTGCCAGCAGCTTAGAGAGGGCTGGCAATCAGCCCCAGCATTTT	CASSLERAGNQPQHF
TRBV6-5	-	TRBD2	TRBJ2-1	TGTGCCAGCCACACTAGCGGGAGGGGAAGTGAGCAGTTCTTC	CASHTSGRGSEQFF
TRBV5-1	-	-	TRBJ1-1	TGCGCCAGCAGCTTATCAAGGCGTGGGGAAGCTTTCTTT	CASSLSRRGEAFF
TRBV30	-	-	TRBJ1-5	TGTGCCTGGGGCCTTTACGGTCAGCCCCAGCATTTT	CAWGLYGQPQHF
TRBV11-1	-	TRBD1	TRBJ2-7	TGTGCCAGCAGCTTGGGACAGGGGACCTACGAGCAGTACTTC	CASSLGQGTYEQYF
TRBV27	-	-	TRBJ2-1	TGTGCCAGCAGTGTGGGGAACAATGAGCAGTTCTTC	CASSVGNNEQFF
TRBV4-1	-	-	TRBJ2-7	TGCGCCAGCAGCCAAGATGGGACGCCGTACTACGAGCAGTACTTC	CASSQDGTPYYEQYF
TRBV19	-	-	TRBJ1-5	TGTGCCAGTAGGCCCCTCCTGGGCAGTCAGCCCCAGCATTTT	CASRPLLGSQPQHF
TRBV7-6	-	-	TRBJ2-5	TGTGCCAGCAGCTATTACCAAGAGACCCAGTACTTC	CASSYYQETQYF
TRBV27	-	-	TRBJ2-3	TGTGCCAGCAGTGATTACTTCGATACGCAGTATTTT	CASSDYFDTQYF
TRBV27	-	-	TRBJ2-7	TGTGCCAGCAGTTCCGTAGGGACACCCTCCTACGAGCAGTACTTC	CASSSVGTPSYEQYF
TRBV6-5	-	-	TRBJ2-1	TGTGCCAGCAGTTACTCGACCGGGAATGAGCAGTTCTTC	CASSYSTGNEQFF
TRBV27	once	-	TRBJ2-7	TGTGCCAGCAGTTCCACTTGGGGAGACGAGCAGTACTTC	CASSSTWGDEQYF
TRBV9	-	TRBD2	TRBJ2-1	TGTGCCAGCAGCGTCATAGCGGGTCCAGAGCAGTTCTTC	CASSVIAGPEQFF
TRBV5-4	-	-	TRBJ1-2	TGTGCCAGCAGCTTCCGGGGAGGCTATGGCTACACCTTC	CASSFRGGYGYTF
TRBV7-9	-	-	TRBJ2-7	TGTGCCAGCAGTGCAGGATGGTCCCCCTCCGAGCAGTACTTC	CASSAGWSPSEQYF
TRBV10-2	once	-	TRBJ2-7	TGCGCCAGCAGTGAGGTATACGAGCAGTACTTC	CASSEVYEQYF
TRBV11-2	-	-	TRBJ1-5	TGTGCCAGCAAGCTCTTGGTCATAGTTCCCCAGCATTTT	CASKLLVIVPQHF
TRBV5-6	once	-	TRBJ1-1	TGTGCCAGCAGCTTTCCACTCCTAGCAGAAGGAAACACTGAAGCTTTCTTT	CASSFPLLAEGNTEAFF